These T cell receptor beta chains were read from a single sample in a study of OX40 agonist ivuxolimab in advanced cancers. Data came from immunoSEQ multiplex PCR; TCRdb stores just in-frame clones and leaves some out. The table records around 80,000 clones, roughly 87% of them present only once. Specimen: CD4+ or CD8+ T cells sorted from blood, collected in a trial of the OX40 agonist ivuxolimab. These TCRs come from an adult with an advanced solid tumor such as melanoma, head and neck, liver or kidney cancer. Each CDR3 is given with its conserved first and last residue. Each record gives: clone size, J gene, V gene, D gene, CDR3 DNA, CDR3 protein. A D gene is named only where the DNA matches it firmly. Size is omitted from some rows. Given values are once, few, many or a class for expanded clones.

>.|TRBJ1-3|TRBV4-1|TRBD1
TGCGCCAGCAGCAGACAGGGTACGGGAAACACCATATATTTT
CASSRQGTGNTIYF
>.|TRBJ1-1|TRBV19|TRBD1
TGTGCCAGTAGTTGGACAGGCCCGACGGGAGCTTTCTTT
CASSWTGPTGAFF
>.|TRBJ1-4|TRBV18|.
TGTGCCAGCTCACCGACAGCAACTAATGAAAAACTGTTTTTT
CASSPTATNEKLFF
>few|TRBJ2-3|TRBV5-1|TRBD2
TGCGCCACCCGTAACCCGGGACTAGCGGGAGTTGGTGCAGATACGCAGTATTTT
CATRNPGLAGVGADTQYF
>.|TRBJ2-1|TRBV15|.
TGTGCCACCAGCAATGGCAGGGGTATCGGCTCCTACAATGAGCAGTTCTTC
CATSNGRGIGSYNEQFF
>.|TRBJ2-1|TRBV7-2|.
TGTGCCAGCAGCTCCTCGAGCTCCTACAATGAGCAGTTCTTC
CASSSSSSYNEQFF
>.|TRBJ1-1|TRBV6-5|TRBD1
TGTGCCAGCACCCTTAGACGACAGGGGGACACTGAAGCTTTCTTT
CASTLRRQGDTEAFF
>.|TRBJ1-4|TRBV4-2|TRBD1
TGTGCCAGCAGCCACATCGAGGGACAGGGGTTTGAAAAACTGTTTTTT
CASSHIEGQGFEKLFF
>.|TRBJ1-2|TRBV5-1|TRBD1
TGCGCCAGCAGCTCCCCGCGGGGGACAGGGGGCGATGGCTACACCTTC
CASSSPRGTGGDGYTF
>.|TRBJ1-1|TRBV5-1|TRBD1
TGCGCCAGCAGCTTAGGCACAGGGGCCCTGTCGAACACTGAAGCTTTCTTT
CASSLGTGALSNTEAFF
>few|TRBJ2-2|TRBV2|TRBD1
TGTGCCAGCAGTTGGGACAGGGGAGGTACCGGGGAGCTGTTTTTT
CASSWDRGGTGELFF
>.|TRBJ1-3|TRBV7-2|.
TGTGCCAGCAGCTTAGAAACTGGAAACACCATATATTTT
CASSLETGNTIYF
>.|TRBJ1-1|TRBV5-5|.
TGTGCCAGCAGCTTAACAGGGAATCTGAACACTGAAGCTTTCTTT
CASSLTGNLNTEAFF
>.|TRBJ1-3|TRBV7-9|TRBD1
TGTGCCAGCAGCTGGGACAGTGGAAACACCATATATTTT
CASSWDSGNTIYF
>.|TRBJ2-5|TRBV6-5|TRBD1
TGTGCCAGCAGCCACAGAGGACAGGGTGCAGAGACCCAGTACTTC
CASSHRGQGAETQYF
>.|TRBJ2-5|TRBV7-6|TRBD1
TGTGCCAGCAGCTTAGCATCCCTTCAACAGGGGGCCGAGACCCAGTACTTC
CASSLASLQQGAETQYF
>once|TRBJ2-7|TRBV19|TRBD1
TGTGCCAGTACCGGGACAGGGCTCTCCTACGAGCAGTACTTC
CASTGTGLSYEQYF
>.|TRBJ2-7|TRBV29-1|TRBD2
TGCAGCGTTGAAGACGGAGCTAGCGGGAGCTACGAGCAGTACTTC
CSVEDGASGSYEQYF
>.|TRBJ1-5|TRBV7-2|TRBD1
TGTGCCAGCAGCTTAGATTCGGGGGCAGGGGGCGGTCAGCCCCAGCATTTT
CASSLDSGAGGGQPQHF
>.|TRBJ2-7|TRBV7-2|.
TGTGCCAGCAGCTTGCAGCGGGCCTACGAGCAGTACTTC
CASSLQRAYEQYF
>few|TRBJ1-3|TRBV18|.
TGTGCCAGCTCACCCCAGGGAGACACCATATATTTT
CASSPQGDTIYF
>.|TRBJ2-2|TRBV2|TRBD2
TGTGCCAGCAGTGAAAGGTCAGCGGGGGTGACCGGGGAGCTGTTTTTT
CASSERSAGVTGELFF
>.|TRBJ1-1|TRBV14|.
TGTGCCAGCAGCCAAGGTTCCCTCCCGGGAGCTTTCTTT
CASSQGSLPGAFF
>.|TRBJ2-5|TRBV2|.
TGTGCCAGCAGTGGTAGGCAGCAAGAGACCCAGTACTTC
CASSGRQQETQYF
>.|TRBJ2-1|TRBV11-2|TRBD2
TGTGCCAGCAGCTTGACTAGCGCAACCTACAATGAGCAGTTCTTC
CASSLTSATYNEQFF
>.|TRBJ1-6|TRBV6-5|TRBD1
TGTGCCAGCCAGGGGGCACGACAAGATTCACCCCTCCACTTT
CASQGARQDSPLHF
>.|TRBJ2-5|TRBV28|TRBD2
TGTGCCAGCAGTTCTGGCGGGAGGGCCCAAGAGACCCAGTACTTC
CASSSGGRAQETQYF
>.|TRBJ2-3|TRBV5-4|.
TGTGCCAGCAGCTTGGAGCGGTTCACAGATACGCAGTATTTT
CASSLERFTDTQYF
>once|TRBJ1-1|TRBV6-1|TRBD1
TGTGCCAGCAATTTCGGACAGGGCACTGAAGCTTTCTTT
CASNFGQGTEAFF
>.|TRBJ2-1|TRBV6-5|.
TGTGCCAGCAGAGGGCGGAACACCTACAATGAGCAGTTCTTC
CASRGRNTYNEQFF
>.|TRBJ2-1|TRBV15|TRBD1
TGTGCCACCAGCGTAGGGGGGTCCGGGACAGGGCAGTTCTTC
CATSVGGSGTGQFF
>few|TRBJ1-2|TRBV7-2|.
TGTGCCAGCAGCCCAGTGCCGATCTATGGCTACACCTTC
CASSPVPIYGYTF
>.|TRBJ1-2|TRBV15|.
TGTGCCACCAGCAGGGCCCTAGTGTCGGGCTACACCTTC
CATSRALVSGYTF
>.|TRBJ2-7|TRBV6-5|TRBD1
TGTGCCAGCAGTGGTAACAGGGGTTACGAGCAGTACTTC
CASSGNRGYEQYF
>.|TRBJ2-1|TRBV5-8|.
TGTGCCAGCAGCCCGCAGGGGCAGGTTGGCAATGAGCAGTTCTTC
CASSPQGQVGNEQFF
>.|TRBJ1-2|TRBV7-2|.
TGTGCCAGCAGCTTACAGCAGGGGCGGGATAACTATGGCTACACCTTC
CASSLQQGRDNYGYTF
>.|TRBJ1-5|TRBV25-1|.
TGTGCCAGCAGTGAGGGTACGGGCAATCAGCCCCAGCATTTT
CASSEGTGNQPQHF
>.|TRBJ1-1|TRBV27|.
TGTGCCAGCAGTGACCTATCCGGGGAAACTGAAGCTTTCTTT
CASSDLSGETEAFF
>.|TRBJ2-2|TRBV30|.
TGTGCCTGGAGCCGGGACCCAAACACCGGGGAGCTGTTTTTT
CAWSRDPNTGELFF
>.|TRBJ2-2|TRBV7-2|TRBD2
TGTGCCAGCAGCCTCAGGTCTAGCGGGGACTACACCGGGGAGCTGTTTTTT
CASSLRSSGDYTGELFF
>.|TRBJ2-7|TRBV7-2|.
TGTGCCAGCAGCTTATTAGGGGGCGAGCAGTACTTC
CASSLLGGEQYF
>.|TRBJ1-3|TRBV6-5|.
TGTGCCAGCAGTTACGGAAACACCATATATTTT
CASSYGNTIYF
>.|TRBJ2-7|TRBV30|.
TGTGCCTGGGCCCCCGGGACGAGTAGCTCCTACGAGCAGTACTTC
CAWAPGTSSSYEQYF
>.|TRBJ1-5|TRBV9|TRBD1
TGTGCCAGCAGCGTTACAGGGGGGAGCAATCAGCCCCAGCATTTT
CASSVTGGSNQPQHF
>.|TRBJ1-6|TRBV6-5|.
TGTGCCAGCAGATTTTTGCCGGATAATTCACCCCTCCACTTT
CASRFLPDNSPLHF
>.|TRBJ2-7|TRBV11-3|TRBD1
TGTGCCAGCAGCACTCTGGGACAGTCTACCTACGAGCAGTACTTC
CASSTLGQSTYEQYF
>.|TRBJ2-2|TRBV20-1|.
TGCAGTGCTACCAAAACCGGGGAGCTGTTTTTT
CSATKTGELFF
>.|TRBJ1-2|TRBV30|.
TGTGCCTGGTGCCCTACCCACTACTATGGCTACACCTTC
CAWCPTHYYGYTF